This passage covers 18 T cell receptor beta chains from one sample sequenced in a study of blood T cell repertoires in COVID-19. The table came from immunoSEQ multiplex PCR; TCRdb's copy has only in-frame clones and leaves some out. Of about 430,000 clones in the sample, around 90% are singletons; the top ten hold 0.7% to 1%. The sequencing sample was made of peripheral blood. These receptors came from a man aged 18-30 years with COVID-19, enrolled during active disease.

Note on this clone: At one end, the junction sequence differs from germline, possibly due to a read error. The V gene is TRBV6-2 or TRBV6-3, the J gene TRBJ2-7; 10 bases align to TRBD1. The CDR3 is 11 residues long. Germline CDR1 MNHEY, CDR2 SVGEGT. This CDR3 reads CASSAGTGVSF. The DNA of the CDR3 is TGTGCCAGCAGCGCCGGGACAGGGGTCTCCTTC.

CDR3 region: CASSKDRTQETQYF. In DNA, the CDR3 is TGTGCCAGCAGTAAGGACAGGACACAAGAGACCCAGTACTTC. The chain combines TRBV2 with TRBJ2-5; 7 positions match TRBD1. Germline V lookup: CDR1 SNHLY, CDR2 FYNNEI. The V segment lost 5 bases and the J segment 2 bases; nucleotides outside the gene matches: 5. The CDR3 runs to 14 residues. The variable domain in full, with the rest retrieved from reference TRBV2 and TRBJ2-5, is EPEVTQTPSHQVTQMGQEVILRCVPISNHLYFYWYRQILGQKVEFLVSFYNNEISEKSEIFDDQFSVERPDGSNFTLKIRSTKLEDSAMYFCASSKDRTQETQYFGPGTRLLVL.

The chain uses TRBV24-1 and TRBJ2-3; 7 bases map to TRBD2. The CDR3 extends over 15 amino acids. The germline V gene encodes CDR1 KGHDR and CDR2 SFDVKD. V was clipped by 0 bases and J by 4 bases; unmatched bases: 3. The CDR3 here is CATSDLPAGPDTQYF. The CDR3 DNA sequence: TGTGCCACCAGTGATTTGCCAGCGGGGCCAGATACGCAGTATTTT.

The rearrangement uses TRBV29-1 and TRBJ1-2; 8 nucleotides match TRBD1. V gave up 6 bases and J gave up 1 base; unmatched junction bases: 4. The CDR3 is 13 amino acids. CDR1 is SQVTM, CDR2 ANQGSEA, per germline. Here the CDR3 DNA reads TGCAGCGTCGCCGGACAGGGTAACTATGGCTACACCTTC. Its translation: CSVAGQGNYGYTF. The full variable domain, with the rest looked up from reference TRBV29-1 and TRBJ1-2, is SAVISQKPSRDICQRGTSLTIQCQVDSQVTMMFWYRQQPGQSLTLIATANQGSEATYESGFVIDKFPISRPNLTFSTLTVSNMSPEDSSIYLCSVAGQGNYGYTFGSGTRLTVV.

The chain couples TRBV3-1 (or the pseudogene TRBV3-2) to TRBJ2-1; unclear D gene. V was shortened by 4 bases and J by 3 bases, with 7 bases between the two germline ends. Germline-derived CDR1 and CDR2 are LGHDT and YNNKEL (reference sequence). The CDR3 extends over 13 amino acids. The CDR3 reads CASSRLGYNEQFF. CDR3 in DNA: TGTGCCAGCAGCCGGCTAGGCTACAATGAGCAGTTCTTC.

The genes are TRBV28 and TRBJ2-5, with D possibly being TRBD1 (6 bases). The CDR3 runs 15 residues. CDR1 MDHEN and CDR2 SYDVKM come from the germline V gene. V gave up 6 bases and J gave up 1 base, with 15 bases separating them. The CDR3 reads CASRPQGMGQETQYF. In nucleotides, the CDR3 is TGTGCCAGCAGGCCACAGGGTATGGGCCAAGAGACCCAGTACTTC.

V gene TRBV5-5 combines with J gene TRBJ2-4; TRBD2 agrees at 7 bases. CDR3 size: 16 residues. Germline lookup yields CDR1 SGHKS and CDR2 YYEKEE (reference sequence). The J segment lost 8 bases and the V segment lost 3 bases, leaving 14 bases of the junction unmatched. This CDR3 is CASSSWGRDVSDIQYF. In DNA, the CDR3 is TGTGCCAGCAGCTCTTGGGGGAGGGATGTGTCAGACATTCAGTACTTC.

The chain links TRBV7-8 to TRBJ1-5; D might be TRBD1 (5 bases). The CDR3 length is 15 residues. V was trimmed by 5 bases and J by 0 bases, leaving 11 bases between them. From germline, CDR1 is SGHVS and CDR2 FQNEAQ. This CDR3 reads CASSPGSYSNQPQHF. The CDR3 DNA reads TGTGCCAGCAGCCCAGGGTCTTATAGCAATCAGCCCCAGCATTTT.

The rearrangement links TRBV6-1 to TRBJ1-1; 8 nucleotides line up with TRBD1. Trimming cost V 1 base and J 5 bases; bases outside gene matches: 3. This CDR3 comprises 14 residues. Germline V gives CDR1 MNHNS, CDR2 SASEGT. The CDR3 reads CASSEDRGTTEAFF. The DNA of the CDR3 is TGTGCCAGCAGTGAAGACAGGGGGACAACTGAAGCTTTCTTT.

The chain links TRBV5-4 to TRBJ2-5; D is unresolved. Trimming removed 5 bases at V and 1 base at J, with 12 bases between. The CDR3 loop spans 14 amino acids. CDR1 and CDR2 from the germline V gene are SGHNT and YYREEE (reference sequence). In DNA form, the CDR3 reads TGTGCCAGCAGGGGTAGCCTTACCCAAGAGACCCAGTACTTC. As protein: CASRGSLTQETQYF.

The gene calls are TRBV5-1 and TRBJ2-3; D perhaps matches TRBD1 (6 bases). With 0 bases removed from V and 4 bases from J, the gap between germline ends came to 6 bases. The germline gives CDR1 SGHRS, CDR2 YFSETQ. The CDR3 is 13 residues long. The DNA for the CDR3 is TGCGCCAGCAGCTTGGAGGGGGCAGATACGCAGTATTTT. It translates to CASSLEGADTQYF.

In DNA form, the CDR3 reads TGTGCCAGCAGCCAAGGACACAATAGCAATCAGCCCCAGCATTTT. Protein product: CASSQGHNSNQPQHF. This sequence joins TRBV3-1 (or the pseudogene TRBV3-2) and TRBJ1-5; no clear D gene. The CDR3 spans 15 residues. Between the trimmed V and J ends, which lost 1 base and 0 bases, there was a span of 7 bases. Germline CDR1 LGHDT, CDR2 YNNKEL (reference sequence).

This sequence joins TRBV7-8 and TRBJ2-1; 12 nucleotides align to TRBD2. The CDR3 spans 19 residues. V dropped 1 base and J dropped 8; count of bases not matched to a gene: 15. Germline V gene lookup returns CDR1 SGHVS and CDR2 FQNEAQ. CDR3 nucleotide sequence: TGTGCCAGCAGCTTAGATTGGCGGCTAGCGGGGGGGGGTCCGTATGAGCAGTTCTTC. It encodes CASSLDWRLAGGGPYEQFF. The entire variable domain, with the rest obtained from reference TRBV7-8 and TRBJ2-1, is as follows: GAGVSQSPRYKVAKRGQDVALRCDPISGHVSLFWYQQALGQGPEFLTYFQNEAQLDKSGLPSDRFFAERPEGSVSTLKIQRTQQEDSAVYLCASSLDWRLAGGGPYEQFFGPGTRLTVL.

Turning to this clone: At the DNA level, this CDR3 is encoded by other sequences in the same sample as well. The chain couples TRBV19 to TRBJ2-7; D is possibly TRBD1 (5 bases). Germline values: CDR1 LNHDA, CDR2 SQIVND (reference sequence). The CDR3 covers 14 residues. V was shortened by 2 bases and J by 2 bases, with 10 bases between the two germline ends. CDR3 in DNA: TGTGCCAGTAGTATAAGGGGCCCTCCCTACGAGCAGTACTTC. Its protein product is CASSIRGPPYEQYF.

J is TRBJ2-7 and V is TRBV7-9, with 15 positions matching TRBD2. The germline gives CDR1 SEHNR, CDR2 FQNEAQ (reference sequence). The J segment lost 4 bases and the V segment lost 5 bases, leaving 3 bases of the junction unmatched. The length of the CDR3 is 15 residues. DNA of the CDR3: TGTGCCAGCAGCCGGGGGACTAGCGGGAGGTACGAGCAGTACTTC. Translating it yields CASSRGTSGRYEQYF.

This clone was seen a single time. The chain combines TRBV5-1 with TRBJ1-6, with 9 bases fitting TRBD1. The CDR3 covers 15 residues. Losses at the gene ends were 4 bases for V and 9 bases for J; bases not matched to a gene: 8. Germline CDR1 is SGHRS and CDR2 is YFSETQ. The CDR3 region is CASSLGDRVTSPLHF. Here the CDR3 DNA reads TGCGCCAGCAGCCTAGGGGACAGGGTAACTTCACCCCTCCACTTT.

V usage is TRBV2 and J usage is TRBJ1-2; D is ambiguous. Germline V lookup: CDR1 SNHLY, CDR2 FYNNEI. The CDR3 has 10 residues. Trimming shortened V by 2 bases and J by 14 bases, and 9 bases separated the two germline ends. CDR3 DNA sequence: TGTGCCAGCAGTGAATTCCTCCGTACCTTC. Protein sequence: CASSEFLRTF.

J is TRBJ1-2 and V is TRBV6-1; 7 nucleotides align to TRBD1. The germline V gene encodes CDR1 MNHNS and CDR2 SASEGT. The CDR3 length is 15 residues. J gave up 2 bases and V 1 base, and 4 bases lay outside the gene matches. The CDR3 here is CASSEVGTVNYGYTF. The CDR3 coding sequence is TGTGCCAGCAGTGAAGTCGGGACAGTGAACTATGGCTACACCTTC.